These T cell receptor beta chains were read from a single sample in a study of blood T cell repertoires in COVID-19. TCRdb keeps only in-frame clones here, not all; method: immunoSEQ multiplex PCR. The sample shows 100,000 to 150,000 clones, approximately 80% of them seen only once. The sequenced sample was peripheral blood. The receptors stem from a man in his forties with active or convalescent COVID-19. Each CDR3 is given with its conserved first and last residue. A D gene is named only where the DNA matches it firmly. Clone size is stated in some rows and not others, as once, few, many or a class when expanded.

NA	NA	TRBV3-1/TRBV3-2	TRBJ1-1	CASLSRGAGYTEAFF	TGTGCCAGCCTTTCCCGGGGCGCGGGGTACACTGAAGCTTTCTTT
NA	NA	TRBV23-1	TRBJ1-4	CARAWGGAPSTNEKLFF	TGCGCCAGGGCCTGGGGGGGGGCACCGTCAACTAATGAAAAACTGTTTTTT
NA	NA	TRBV6-5	TRBJ1-2	CASTLDSNYGYTF	TGTGCCAGCACCTTGGACAGTAACTATGGCTACACCTTC
few	NA	TRBV9	TRBJ2-2	CASSVAWNTGELFF	TGTGCCAGCAGCGTAGCGTGGAACACCGGGGAGCTGTTTTTT
NA	TRBD1	TRBV19	TRBJ2-5	CASRDRGRETQYF	TGTGCCAGTCGGGACAGGGGACGGGAGACCCAGTACTTC
NA	TRBD2	TRBV6-2/TRBV6-3	TRBJ2-3	CASSPRNGLAGDTQYF	TGTGCCAGCAGTCCCAGGAACGGGCTAGCGGGGGATACGCAGTATTTT
NA	NA	TRBV20-1	TRBJ1-1	CSARDGVEAFF	TGCAGTGCTAGAGATGGAGTTGAAGCTTTCTTT
NA	TRBD2	TRBV19	TRBJ2-5	CASQAGGQETQYF	TGTGCCAGTCAAGCGGGGGGTCAAGAGACCCAGTACTTC
NA	TRBD2	TRBV6-8	TRBJ2-5	CASSYDSGGNQETQYF	TGTGCCAGCAGTTACGACAGCGGGGGGAACCAAGAGACCCAGTACTTC
NA	NA	TRBV6-5	TRBJ2-7	CAPSLTLGEQYF	TGTGCCCCCTCCTTAACCCTAGGAGAGCAGTACTTC
NA	NA	TRBV6-5	TRBJ1-2	CASSYLFRGGYTF	TGTGCCAGCAGTTACTTATTCAGGGGTGGCTACACCTTC
few	NA	TRBV5-6	TRBJ2-2	CASSLQGSANTGELFF	TGTGCCAGCTCACTTCAGGGATCAGCGAACACCGGGGAGCTGTTTTTT
NA	TRBD1	TRBV9	TRBJ2-7	CASSVDPGGNYEQYF	TGTGCCAGCAGCGTAGATCCAGGGGGAAACTACGAGCAGTACTTC
NA	TRBD1	TRBV5-1	TRBJ2-7	CASSRDRVYEQYF	TGCGCCAGCAGCAGGGACAGGGTTTACGAGCAGTACTTC
NA	TRBD2	TRBV7-2	TRBJ2-2	CASSPHAGLAGRELFF	TGTGCCAGCAGCCCCCACGCGGGACTAGCGGGGAGGGAGCTGTTTTTT
NA	NA	TRBV18	TRBJ1-4	CASSRPQGSNEKLFF	TGTGCCAGCTCCCGGCCACAGGGATCTAATGAAAAACTGTTTTTT
few	NA	TRBV6-1	TRBJ2-4	CASSEGSLAKNIQYF	TGTGCCAGCAGTGAGGGCTCACTAGCCAAAAACATTCAGTACTTC
NA	TRBD2	TRBV5-4	TRBJ2-5	CASSVGLAGGETQYF	TGTGCCAGCAGCGTGGGACTAGCGGGGGGAGAGACCCAGTACTTC
NA	TRBD2	TRBV2	TRBJ2-7	CASRGGDGTKQYF	TGTGCCAGCAGGGGGGGGGACGGTACCAAGCAGTACTTC
NA	TRBD2	TRBV30	TRBJ2-3	CAWSELLAASTDTQYF	TGTGCCTGGAGTGAACTACTAGCGGCTAGCACAGATACGCAGTATTTT
NA	TRBD2	TRBV5-1	TRBJ2-2	CASSLAGTSGVNTGELFF	TGCGCCAGCAGCTTGGCCGGGACTAGCGGGGTCAACACCGGGGAGCTGTTTTTT
NA	NA	TRBV20-1	TRBJ1-4	CSANREKLFF	TGCAGTGCTAACAGGGAAAAACTGTTTTTT
NA	NA	TRBV3-1/TRBV3-2	TRBJ1-4	CASSLRQGNEKLFF	TGTGCCAGCAGCCTGAGGCAGGGTAATGAAAAACTGTTTTTT
NA	NA	TRBV7-3	TRBJ1-1	CASSPRTEAFF	TGTGCCAGCAGCCCGAGGACTGAAGCTTTCTTT
NA	TRBD1	TRBV6-6	TRBJ1-2	CASSLTQGALRRDGYTF	TGTGCCAGCAGTCTTACACAGGGGGCATTGAGGAGGGATGGCTACACCTTC
NA	NA	TRBV10-2	TRBJ2-5	CASSDWRAETQYF	TGCGCCAGCAGTGACTGGAGGGCTGAGACCCAGTACTTC
NA	NA	TRBV6-5	TRBJ2-2	CAGGWENANTGELFF	TGTGCCGGAGGCTGGGAGAACGCGAACACCGGGGAGCTGTTTTTT
NA	NA	TRBV6-5	TRBJ2-3	CAAARPGADTQYF	TGTGCCGCAGCCCGTCCTGGAGCAGATACGCAGTATTTT
NA	TRBD2	TRBV4-2	TRBJ2-5	CASSQFYIGLGGGMLETQYF	TGTGCCAGCAGCCAATTTTATATCGGTCTGGGCGGGGGGATGCTGGAGACCCAGTACTTC
NA	NA	TRBV9	TRBJ1-1	CASSVRPGNTEAFF	TGTGCCAGCAGCGTACGACCGGGGAACACTGAAGCTTTCTTT
NA	NA	TRBV16	TRBJ2-2	CASSQSRVNTGELFF	TGTGCCAGCAGCCAATCGCGAGTTAACACCGGGGAGCTGTTTTTT
once	TRBD2	TRBV7-2	TRBJ2-7	CASSFKRGGPYEQYF	TGTGCCAGCAGCTTCAAGCGGGGGGGTCCCTACGAGCAGTACTTC
NA	NA	TRBV12-3/TRBV12-4	TRBJ1-2	CASSLSTVGYTF	TGTGCCAGCAGTCTGAGTACAGTTGGCTACACCTTC
few	NA	TRBV19	TRBJ2-3	CASSEASTDTQYF	TGTGCCAGTAGCGAGGCTAGCACAGATACGCAGTATTTT
few	TRBD1	TRBV10-1	TRBJ2-2	CASRQDGTGAGELFF	TGCGCCAGCAGGCAAGACGGGACAGGGGCTGGGGAGCTGTTTTTT
NA	NA	TRBV7-3	TRBJ2-1	CASSEVGDEQFF	TGTGCCAGCAGCGAGGTAGGAGATGAGCAGTTCTTC
NA	TRBD1	TRBV7-2	TRBJ1-5	CASSLARGQGNQPQHF	TGTGCCAGCAGCTTGGCACGAGGACAGGGGAATCAGCCCCAGCATTTT
NA	NA	TRBV3-1/TRBV3-2	TRBJ2-2	CASSRGDTNTGELFF	TGTGCCAGCAGCCGAGGGGACACAAACACCGGGGAGCTGTTTTTT
NA	TRBD1	TRBV7-8	TRBJ1-5	CASSLATGSTSNQPQHF	TGTGCCAGCAGCTTAGCGACAGGGTCTACGAGCAATCAGCCCCAGCATTTT
NA	NA	TRBV6-6	TRBJ2-6	CASRRRQPGANVLTF	TGTGCCAGCAGACGAAGACAGCCTGGGGCCAACGTCCTGACTTTC
few	TRBD1	TRBV6-5	TRBJ1-4	CASKTQDRGREKLFF	TGTGCCAGCAAAACCCAAGACAGGGGGCGTGAAAAACTGTTTTTT
NA	NA	TRBV3-1/TRBV3-2	TRBJ2-1	CASSPPLSSEQQFF	TGTGCCAGCAGCCCACCCCTATCTAGCGAACAGCAGTTCTTC
NA	TRBD2	TRBV6-5	TRBJ2-7	CASRKLAGASYEQYF	TGTGCCAGCAGAAAACTAGCGGGGGCTTCCTACGAGCAGTACTTC
NA	NA	TRBV14	TRBJ2-7	CASSQDIDRFYEQYF	TGTGCCAGCAGCCAAGATATCGACAGGTTCTACGAGCAGTACTTC
NA	NA	TRBV29-1	TRBJ1-2	CSFDGGNYGYTF	TGCAGCTTTGATGGAGGGAACTATGGCTACACCTTC
once	TRBD1	TRBV14	TRBJ2-5	CASSQDIGRGETQYF	TGTGCCAGCAGCCAAGATATCGGCAGGGGGGAGACCCAGTACTTC
NA	NA	TRBV7-9	TRBJ2-5	CASSSLTGPQETQYF	TGTGCCAGCAGCTCGTTGACAGGCCCGCAAGAGACCCAGTACTTC
NA	NA	TRBV6-2/TRBV6-3	TRBJ1-1	CASSYSRVEAFF	TGTGCCAGCAGTTACTCCAGGGTTGAAGCTTTCTTT
NA	NA	TRBV5-4	TRBJ1-3	CASSEQGNTIYF	TGTGCCAGCAGCGAACAAGGAAACACCATATATTTT
NA	NA	TRBV5-6	TRBJ1-3	CASGGADSFSGNTIYF	TGTGCCAGCGGTGGAGCAGATAGCTTCTCTGGAAACACCATATATTTT
once	NA	TRBV7-3	TRBJ2-1	CASSFGTGYNEQFF	TGTGCCAGCAGCTTCGGGACTGGGTACAATGAGCAGTTCTTC
NA	NA	TRBV2	TRBJ1-5	CASSESYSNQPQHF	TGTGCCAGCAGTGAATCTTATAGCAATCAGCCCCAGCATTTT
NA	NA	TRBV4-1	TRBJ1-1	CASSPSPGRTEAFF	TGCGCCAGCAGCCCCTCCCCGGGGAGAACTGAAGCTTTCTTT
NA	TRBD1	TRBV7-8	TRBJ1-5	CASSLGQGGQPQHF	TGTGCCAGCAGCTTAGGACAGGGCGGTCAGCCCCAGCATTTT